This T cell receptor (beta chain) was observed in a study of chemoradiotherapy in HPV16-positive cancers. Over chemoradiotherapy, repertoires were sampled more than once. Study results and caveats: For HPV16-positive patients, expanding HPV-responsive T cells associated with longer recurrence-free survival.

This clone has only one observation. Its target is not known. The CDR3 totals 14 residues. Trimming removed 2 bases from V and 4 bases from J, with 8 bases in between. Germline CDR1 is MNHEY and CDR2 is SVGAGI. Measured with immunoSEQ multiplex PCR; TCRdb has only the in-frame clones, and not every one. This repertoire shows roughly 14,000 clones, roughly 87% found once; its top ten account for about 3.9%. Source: tumor tissue, taken from a patient who underwent chemoradiotherapy. V and J are TRBV6-5 and TRBJ1-4; D ambiguous. The sequence derives from a human donor with HPV-associated anogenital cancer. The CDR3 reads CASSYGQFNEKLFF. The DNA of the CDR3 is TGTGCCAGCAGTTACGGGCAGTTTAATGAAAAACTGTTTTTT.